Listed here are 21 T cell receptor beta chains from one sample, sequenced in a study of blood T cell repertoires in COVID-19. The method was immunoSEQ multiplex PCR; TCRdb's version includes in-frame clones alone and lacks a portion of them. The data contain about 140,000 clones, roughly 88% of them singletons. Sequenced input: peripheral blood. Receptor source: a woman aged 60-75 years with acute or convalescent COVID-19.

The chain links TRBV5-1 to TRBJ2-1, with 11 bases lining up with TRBD2. The germline CDR1 and CDR2 sequences are SGHRS and YFSETQ. The CDR3 spans 16 residues. The V segment lost 4 bases and the J segment 6 bases; nucleotides outside the gene matches: 9. CDR3 nucleotides: TGCGCCAGCAGCACATTAGCGGGGGGGCCGGGCAATGAGCAGTTCTTC. Protein sequence: CASSTLAGGPGNEQFF.

The J gene is TRBJ2-1, the V gene TRBV11-2; 13 bases map to TRBD2. This CDR3 has 15 residues. The V segment lost 5 bases and the J segment 7 bases; nucleotides outside the gene matches: 5. The germline V gene encodes CDR1 SGHAT and CDR2 FQNNGV. CDR3 bases: TGTGCCAGCAGCCAAGGGACTAGCGGGGTTAATGAGCAGTTCTTC. Translated, it gives CASSQGTSGVNEQFF.

The gene calls are TRBV18 and TRBJ1-4; TRBD1 matches at 7 bases. Germline CDR1 reads KGHSH; CDR2 reads LQKENI. CDR3 length: 15 amino acids. V lost 3 bases and J lost 5; bases outside the gene matches: 6. CDR3 DNA: TGTGCCAGCTCACCTACCGGGACAGAGAATGAAAAACTGTTTTTT. Protein sequence: CASSPTGTENEKLFF.

This clone appeared once. This sequence joins TRBV7-9 and TRBJ2-7; a weak D match, TRBD2 (5 bases). The V gene's germline CDR1 is SEHNR and CDR2 FQNEAQ (reference sequence). This CDR3 has 14 amino acids. V lost 5 bases to trimming and J lost 7 bases, with 18 bases between them. CDR3 loop: CASSPRERTSEQYF. CDR3 coding DNA: TGTGCCAGCAGCCCCAGAGAAAGGACTTCAGAGCAGTACTTC.

There are a few counts of this clone. The chain carries TRBV19 and TRBJ1-1; the match to TRBD1 covers 7 bases. The germline V gene encodes CDR1 LNHDA and CDR2 SQIVND (reference sequence). The CDR3 has 15 amino acids. V lost 5 bases, J lost 0 bases, and 6 bases stayed unmatched. The CDR3 DNA reads as TGTGCCAGTAGTCCGGGACAGATCATGAACACTGAAGCTTTCTTT. Translated: CASSPGQIMNTEAFF.

This clone was seen just once. This sequence joins TRBV28 and TRBJ2-7; D is ambiguous. CDR1 is MDHEN and CDR2 is SYDVKM in the germline V gene. The CDR3 totals 12 residues. V lost 6 bases, J lost 5 bases, and 11 bases lay in between. CDR3 DNA sequence: TGTGCCAGCAGATCGGGTCTCGACGAGCAGTACTTC. The encoded protein is CASRSGLDEQYF.

The chain uses TRBV5-1 and TRBJ2-3; D gene unclear. V lost 0 bases, J lost 1 base, and 9 bases lay in between. The CDR3 is made up of 15 amino acids. CDR1 is SGHRS, CDR2 YFSETQ, per germline. CDR3 sequence: CASSLGSPGTDTQYF. DNA of the CDR3: TGCGCCAGCAGCTTGGGGTCTCCGGGCACAGATACGCAGTATTTT.

This clone was counted a single time. The V call is TRBV28, the J call TRBJ1-1, with D possibly being TRBD1 (5 bases). Trimming removed 6 bases at V and 5 bases at J, with 13 bases between. Germline V gene lookup returns CDR1 MDHEN and CDR2 SYDVKM. This CDR3 comprises 13 residues. The CDR3 nucleotides read TGTGCCAGCAGCCGGGGGGGAGGAACTGAAGCTTTCTTT. It codes for CASSRGGGTEAFF.

The chain links TRBV28 to TRBJ1-5, with D possibly being TRBD1 (6 bases). The V gene's germline CDR1 is MDHEN and CDR2 SYDVKM. Trimming took 8 bases from V and 5 from J, leaving 13 bases between them. CDR3 length equals 13 residues. The CDR3 loop is CASEGGDYQPQHF. Here the CDR3 DNA reads TGTGCCAGCGAAGGGGGAGACTATCAGCCCCAGCATTTT.

The CDR3 bases are TGTGCCACCAGCAGAGATTTAGCTGAAGCTTTCTTT. Protein sequence: CATSRDLAEAFF. This chain connects TRBV15 to TRBJ1-1; D is ambiguous. Germline CDR1 is LNHNV and CDR2 is YYDKDF (reference sequence). The CDR3 contains 12 residues. With 0 bases removed from V and 6 bases from J, the gap between germline ends came to 5 bases.

The chain combines TRBV7-2 with TRBJ2-7, with 9 positions matching TRBD2. Per germline, CDR1 SGHTA and CDR2 FQGNSA. J was trimmed by 1 base and V by 5 bases; bases with no gene match: 6. The CDR3 is 15 amino acids. The CDR3 reads CASSRISGGSYEQYF. The CDR3 bases are TGTGCCAGCAGCCGGATCAGCGGGGGGTCCTACGAGCAGTACTTC.

V and J are TRBV5-1 and TRBJ2-7; 8 positions match TRBD1. CDR1 SGHRS and CDR2 YFSETQ come from the germline V gene. This CDR3 is built from 18 residues. V gave up 0 bases and J gave up 0 bases; unmatched junction bases: 11. CDR3 DNA: TGCGCCAGCAGCTTGGCCTTCGATGGGACAGGTAGCTCCTACGAGCAGTACTTC. This sequence encodes CASSLAFDGTGSSYEQYF.

The J gene is TRBJ1-5, the V gene TRBV12-3 or TRBV12-4; D remains ambiguous. Trimming shortened V by 5 bases and J by 0 bases, and 2 bases separated the two germline ends. The CDR3 covers 12 residues. The CDR3 DNA sequence: TGTGCCAGCAGTCATAGCAATCAGCCCCAGCATTTT. Protein: CASSHSNQPQHF.

This clone showed up just a few times. The chain joins TRBV10-3 to TRBJ1-3; 7 nucleotides align to TRBD1. CDR1 is ENHRY, CDR2 SYGVKD, per germline. V lost 4 bases and J lost 0; bases outside the gene matches: 3. CDR3 length: 15 amino acids. The CDR3: CAISGTGNSGNTIYF. The CDR3 coding sequence is TGTGCCATCAGTGGGACAGGTAACTCTGGAAACACCATATATTTT.

This clone came up once. The gene calls are TRBV5-6 and TRBJ1-1, with no clear D. Per the germline V gene, CDR1 is SGHDT and CDR2 is YYEEEE. V gave up 0 bases and J gave up 4 bases, with 10 bases separating them. This CDR3 is 14 amino acids long. CDR3 bases: TGTGCCAGCAGCTTGGATGTTGTCGTCACTGAAGCTTTCTTT. Its protein product is CASSLDVVVTEAFF.

J is TRBJ1-6 and V is TRBV9; TRBD1 agrees at 11 bases. The trim removed 3 bases at V and 10 bases at J, leaving 6 bases unmatched. From germline, CDR1 is SGDLS and CDR2 YYNGEE. The CDR3 extends over 15 amino acids. CDR3 region: CASSDGTGGRSPLHF. The CDR3 coding sequence is TGTGCCAGCAGCGATGGGACAGGGGGTCGGTCACCCCTCCACTTT.

The chain uses TRBV6-5 and TRBJ1-6; 8 nucleotides line up with TRBD1. Per germline, CDR1 MNHEY and CDR2 SVGAGI. CDR3 size: 15 residues. V lost 9 bases to trimming and J lost 4 bases; unmatched junction nucleotides: 8. The CDR3 DNA is TGTGCCAGTCTCAGAGGGACAGGTTATAATTCACCCCTCCACTTT. Translating it yields CASLRGTGYNSPLHF.

The V gene is TRBV28, the J gene TRBJ1-2; 8 bases are a match to TRBD1. The CDR3 sequence is 15 residues long. Germline V CDR1 and CDR2: MDHEN, SYDVKM. The V gene end was trimmed by 5 bases and the J gene end by 8 bases; junction bases not matched to a gene: 13. The CDR3 nucleotides are TGTGCCAGCAGTGATATGAGACAGGGGAACAACGGCTACACCTTC. Protein product: CASSDMRQGNNGYTF.

J is TRBJ2-2 and V is TRBV24-1, with TRBD1 matching 7 bases. V lost 0 bases to trimming and J lost 6 bases; unmatched junction nucleotides: 12. Germline CDR1 is KGHDR and CDR2 is SFDVKD. The CDR3 extends over 18 amino acids. CDR3 in DNA: TGTGCCACCAGTGATTTGCCACGAGCAGGGGGTATCGCCGGGGAGCTGTTTTTT. It is translated as CATSDLPRAGGIAGELFF.

CDR3 coding DNA: TGTGCCAGCAGCGGTAAATTAGGCAATCAGCCCCAGCATTTT. Protein product: CASSGKLGNQPQHF. V gene TRBV28 combines with J gene TRBJ1-5, with D unclear. CDR1 and CDR2 (germline): MDHEN, SYDVKM. Trimming shortened V by 6 bases and J by 2 bases, and 11 bases separated the two germline ends. This CDR3 is 14 amino acids long.

This clone has only a few counts. The V call is TRBV7-3, the J call TRBJ1-1; the D is unclear. V shed 0 bases and J shed 0 bases, with 20 bases lying between them. The CDR3 runs 19 residues. CDR1 and CDR2 from the germline V gene are SGHTA and FQGTGA. The CDR3 spells CASSLTSGSRLFMNTEAFF. The CDR3 coding sequence is TGTGCCAGCAGCTTAACCTCGGGATCTAGGCTTTTTATGAACACTGAAGCTTTCTTT. Using reference TRBV7-3 and TRBJ1-1 for the parts outside the CDR3, the full variable domain is GAGVSQTPSNKVTEKGKYVELRCDPISGHTALYWYRQSLGQGPEFLIYFQGTGAADDSGLPNDRFFAVRPEGSVSTLKIQRTERGDSAVYLCASSLTSGSRLFMNTEAFFGQGTRLTVV.